What follows describes a single TCR beta chain. Original methodology: Amplification of reference gene primers provided the estimated nucleated cell counts. Clones were read by immunoSEQ multiplex PCR, and TCRdb kept only the in-frame ones, dropping some. Clone size and V and J calls were adopted from that table, with D and trimming inferred from the DNA. The sample records more than 300,000 clones, approximately 84% being singletons. CDR3 length: 15 residues. V lost 2 bases and J 2 bases, leaving 12 bases between the germline ends. Germline V gives CDR1 MNHNS, CDR2 SASEGT. The entry originates in a study of blood T cell repertoires in COVID-19. Study in general: The United States, Italy and Spain supplied acute and convalescent COVID-19 samples. In each case, the material was cDNA or gDNA derived from T cells, B-cell-depleted T cells, or PBMCs.

The rearrangement uses TRBV6-1 and TRBJ1-1; D unclear. This clonotype was sampled from a woman aged 18-29 years who had recovered from COVID-19. Sequenced input: PBMCs or T cells enriched from blood (not recorded which). The CDR3, as DNA: TGTGCCAGCAGTGAAATGTCAGGCGCCAACACTGAAGCTTTCTTT. It translates to CASSEMSGANTEAFF.